The 2 T cell receptor beta chains below come from one sample, sequenced in a study of long-term antiretroviral therapy in people with HIV (dated by TCRdb to 2022 to 2024). The immunoSEQ hsTCRB v3.0 assay was used at survey level resolution to sequence the TRB variable region. TCRdb took over this immuneACCESS table, retaining in-frame rearrangements with V and J assigned. Such tables are incomplete; in checked studies, under half of the missing clones stem from an unresolved V gene, and the remainder is unexplained. The sample table shows fewer than 40,000 clones, and more than 95% are seen once. Just under 3% of the sample is held by the ten biggest clonotypes. The sequencing here drew on unsorted PBMCs, taken 6.9 years after starting antiretroviral therapy. These receptors all come from a man younger than 40 with HIV.

The chain uses TRBV11-3 and TRBJ2-7, with TRBD2 as a possible D gene (5 bases). CDR3 length: 14 residues. Germline V gives CDR1 SGHNT, CDR2 YENEEA. With 4 bases removed from V and 7 bases from J, the gap between germline ends came to 17 bases. The CDR3 spells CASSSPGVAREQYF. The CDR3 nucleotides are TGTGCCAGCAGCTCACCTGGGGTAGCGAGGGAGCAGTACTTC.

The chain combines TRBV11-3 with TRBJ2-7; no clear D. Germline-derived CDR1 and CDR2 are SGHNT and YENEEA. The CDR3 is 12 residues long. Trimming took 6 bases from V and 3 from J, leaving 9 bases between them. Here the CDR3 reads CASSASGYEQYF. The CDR3 DNA is TGTGCCAGCAGTGCGTCGGGCTACGAGCAGTACTTC.